Listed here is a single TCR beta chain. Its antigen is still unknown. It has no much larger one-base neighbor in the sample; base qualities were not kept. The CDR3 covers 12 residues, taking in both the cysteine and the phenylalanine. Of the read, only the CDR3 DNA is kept; its 36 bases are in frame from base 1. The data originate from a study of control samples from healthy donors and cancer patients (dated by TCRdb to 2018 to 2020). Library creation used the immunoSEQ multiplex PCR assay. TCRdb carries this immuneACCESS record with in-frame sequences only. Its versions omit some clonotypes, under half of them owing to an unresolved V gene in the studies checked, with the rest unexplained. This sample lists under 450,000 clones; about nine tenths were detected once. The top ten clones comprise over 5.5% of the sample.

This receptor was taken from a man between 40 and 49 years old with head and neck cancer. The chain links TRBV12-2 with TRBJ1-6; TRBD1 is the table's D call and was not checked against the DNA. TRBV12-2 is a recognized pseudogene. Sequencing input: PBMCs. The CDR3 here reads CASRRQRSPLHF. The sequence in DNA is TGTGCAAGTCGCCGACAGAGGTCACCCCTCCACTTT.